These 26 T cell receptor beta chains share one sample of origin, sequenced in a study of blood T cell repertoires in COVID-19 (dated by TCRdb to 2020 to 2021). Libraries came from the immunoSEQ multiplex PCR assay. In TCRdb, the immuneACCESS table is reduced to in-frame sequences with V and J assigned. These tables do not hold every clone; where another copy was compared, an unresolved V gene accounts for under half, and the others remain unexplained. The sample records some 220,000 clones, 83% of which are singletons. Together, the top ten hold roughly 1.3% of the sample. Input material: peripheral blood. All receptors come from a woman in her 30s with COVID-19, enrolled during active disease.

This chain links TRBV14 with TRBJ2-2; 10 positions agree with TRBD1. Unmatched junction bases numbered 4, after V lost 6 bases and J lost 6 bases. The CDR3 is 14 residues long. Germline V lookup: CDR1 SGHDN, CDR2 FVKESK. CDR3 nucleotide sequence: TGTGCCAGCAGATTCGGGACAGGGGCCGGGGAGCTGTTTTTT. Translating gives CASRFGTGAGELFF.

This chain connects TRBV15 to TRBJ1-3; no clear D gene. The length of the CDR3 is 19 residues. Germline V CDR1 and CDR2: LNHNV, YYDKDF (reference sequence). V was cut by 0 bases and J by 0 bases, with 18 bases left in between. CDR3 sequence (DNA): TGTGCCACCAGCAGAGACGCCGGGGAGGTGGGCATCTCTGGAAACACCATATATTTT. Its protein product is CATSRDAGEVGISGNTIYF.

The gene calls are TRBV6-6 and TRBJ2-7, with 7 bases identical to TRBD2. CDR3 length: 14 residues. Germline lookup yields CDR1 MNHNY and CDR2 SVGAGI (reference sequence). Trimming cost V 2 bases and J 5 bases; bases outside gene matches: 6. CDR3 sequence reads: CASSYRQGGNEQYF. The CDR3 nucleotides read TGTGCCAGCAGTTACCGGCAGGGAGGGAACGAGCAGTACTTC.

This clone was observed a single time. The genes are TRBV7-2 and TRBJ2-5; D ambiguous. Trimming shortened V by 0 bases and J by 3 bases, and 8 bases separated the two germline ends. Germline V gene sequence: CDR1 SGHTA, CDR2 FQGNSA. The CDR3 covers 14 residues. Here the CDR3 reads CASSLAQAEETQYF. The CDR3 DNA reads as TGTGCCAGCAGCTTAGCGCAGGCAGAAGAGACCCAGTACTTC.

This clone was counted once. The chain links TRBV7-2 to TRBJ1-2, with 8 bases that match TRBD1. V was clipped by 4 bases and J by 7 bases; unmatched bases: 8. The CDR3 loop spans 14 amino acids. Germline V gene sequence: CDR1 SGHTA, CDR2 FQGNSA. Here the CDR3 reads CASSWRDRRSGYTF. The CDR3 coding sequence is TGTGCCAGCAGCTGGAGGGACAGGAGAAGTGGCTACACCTTC.

The rearrangement links TRBV11-2 to TRBJ1-1; 7 bases line up with TRBD1. The junction had 9 bases not matched to a gene; V was cut back by 5 bases and J by 6 bases. Germline CDR1 and CDR2: SGHAT and FQNNGV. This CDR3 region has 14 residues. The CDR3 DNA sequence: TGTGCCAGCAGCCCCGACAGGGTGGTTTCTGAAGCTTTCTTT. As protein: CASSPDRVVSEAFF.

The V call is TRBV11-3, the J call TRBJ1-1; 7 nucleotides align to TRBD1. The germline V gene has CDR1 SGHNT and CDR2 YENEEA. V lost 3 bases to trimming and J lost 1 base; unmatched junction nucleotides: 2. This CDR3 spans 14 amino acids. DNA for the CDR3: TGTGCCAGCAGCTTTCGGGACAGGAACACTGAAGCTTTCTTT. It is translated as CASSFRDRNTEAFF.

This chain joins TRBV6-6 and TRBJ2-1; 8 bases are shared with TRBD2. The CDR3 is 14 amino acids. CDR1 is MNHNY, CDR2 SVGAGI, per germline (reference sequence). V was clipped by 5 bases and J by 8 bases; unmatched bases: 8. CDR3 sequence: CASSPSGGGDEQFF. The CDR3 DNA follows: TGTGCCAGCAGTCCAAGCGGGGGCGGGGATGAGCAGTTCTTC.

The chain uses TRBV7-9 and TRBJ1-1; possibly TRBD1 for D (5 bases). V was clipped by 6 bases and J by 6 bases, with 17 bases between them. This CDR3 is built from 14 residues. CDR1 is SEHNR, CDR2 FQNEAQ, per germline (reference sequence). CDR3 residues: CASRGRVGSPEAFF. Written as DNA, the CDR3 is TGTGCCAGCAGAGGCAGGGTGGGATCTCCTGAAGCTTTCTTT.

The gene calls are TRBV18 and TRBJ2-3; 15 nucleotides line up with TRBD2. J gave up 3 bases and V 5 bases, and 9 bases lay outside the gene matches. CDR1 KGHSH and CDR2 LQKENI come from the germline V gene. The CDR3 runs 18 residues. CDR3 amino acids: CASSSGLAGGQVTDTQYF. Here the CDR3 DNA reads TGTGCCAGCTCATCTGGACTAGCGGGGGGGCAGGTGACAGATACGCAGTATTTT.

A word on this clone: This may arise from a read error, as a much more abundant clone is one base away. The chain uses TRBV7-2 and TRBJ2-6; D gene uncertain. The germline gives CDR1 SGHTA, CDR2 FQGNSA. V was cut by 5 bases and J by 0 bases, with 5 bases left in between. This CDR3 is 14 amino acids long. As DNA, the CDR3 is TGTGCCAGCAGCCTAAACTCTGGGGCCAACGTCCTGACTTTC. Its protein is CASSLNSGANVLTF.

The chain combines TRBV29-1 with TRBJ2-5; possible D gene TRBD1, 5 bases. The length of the CDR3 is 12 residues. V was cut by 4 bases and J by 4 bases, with 10 bases left in between. Germline CDR1 is SQVTM and CDR2 is ANQGSEA. CDR3 DNA sequence: TGCAGCGTTGGACAGCTGGGAGAGACCCAGTACTTC. The encoded protein is CSVGQLGETQYF.

This rearrangement joins TRBV5-6 to TRBJ2-7; 7 nucleotides agree with TRBD1. Germline V lookup: CDR1 SGHDT, CDR2 YYEEEE. The length of the CDR3 is 13 residues. V lost 5 bases to trimming and J lost 2 bases; unmatched junction nucleotides: 4. CDR3: CASSRQGPYEQYF. In nucleotides, the CDR3 is TGTGCCAGCAGTCGACAGGGCCCCTACGAGCAGTACTTC.

The V call is TRBV5-5, the J call TRBJ1-2, with D perhaps TRBD1 (6 bases). CDR1 is SGHKS, CDR2 YYEKEE, per germline (reference sequence). V was pared by 3 bases and J by 2 bases, with 8 bases between. This CDR3 is built from 13 residues. The CDR3 protein is CASSSGGNYGYTF. The CDR3 region has the DNA TGTGCCAGCAGCTCGGGGGGCAACTATGGCTACACCTTC.

The chain joins TRBV9 to TRBJ1-4, with D possibly TRBD1 on 5 matching bases. The CDR3 runs to 15 residues. From germline, CDR1 is SGDLS and CDR2 YYNGEE. Trimming removed 4 bases at V and 0 bases at J, with 10 bases between. Here the CDR3 reads CASSSGSATNEKLFF. The CDR3 nucleotides are TGTGCCAGCAGCTCAGGGTCCGCAACTAATGAAAAACTGTTTTTT.

The CDR3 DNA sequence: TGTGCCAGTAGACAGGGGGCCGGGCCCCAGCATTTT. It codes for CASRQGAGPQHF. V is TRBV19 and J is TRBJ1-5, with TRBD1 matching 9 bases. The CDR3 is 12 residues long. Germline V gene lookup returns CDR1 LNHDA and CDR2 SQIVND (reference sequence). The ends lost 6 bases at V and 9 bases at J; junction bases unmatched: 3. The full variable domain, completed using reference TRBV19 and TRBJ1-5, is DGGITQSPKYLFRKEGQNVTLSCEQNLNHDAMYWYRQDPGQGLRLIYYSQIVNDFQKGDIAEGYSVSREKKESFPLTVTSAQKNPTAFYLCASRQGAGPQHFGDGTRLSIL.

The genes are TRBV28 and TRBJ2-7; weak D call: TRBD1 (5 bases). The germline V and J ends were trimmed by 5 bases and 1 base, with 15 bases remaining between them. The germline gives CDR1 MDHEN, CDR2 SYDVKM. This CDR3 spans 15 amino acids. The CDR3 DNA sequence: TGTGCCAGCAGTAAAACAGGTATCGGATCCTACGAGCAGTACTTC. Its protein is CASSKTGIGSYEQYF.

V and J are TRBV7-9 and TRBJ2-7; the match to TRBD2 covers 12 bases. The CDR3 covers 15 residues. V shed 5 bases, J shed 5 bases, and the junction held 7 bases outside the gene matches. CDR1 is SEHNR, CDR2 FQNEAQ, per germline (reference sequence). In nucleotides, the CDR3 is TGTGCCAGCAGCCGTCCTAGCGGGGGGGCAGACGAGCAGTACTTC. Encoded protein: CASSRPSGGADEQYF.

V gene TRBV18 combines with J gene TRBJ1-2, with D possibly TRBD1 on 6 matching bases. Trimming took 4 bases from V and 8 from J, leaving 17 bases between them. The CDR3 has 14 amino acids. Germline V gene lookup returns CDR1 KGHSH and CDR2 LQKENI. The CDR3 DNA is TGTGCCAGCTCACTGCAACAGGGTGCGGAGGGCTACACCTTC. Protein sequence: CASSLQQGAEGYTF.

The chain has TRBV19 and TRBJ1-1; D not resolved. CDR1 and CDR2 from the germline V gene are LNHDA and SQIVND (reference sequence). The CDR3 loop spans 15 amino acids. V shed 3 bases and J shed 5 bases, with 16 bases lying between them. The CDR3 DNA reads as TGTGCCAGTAGTATCTTGGGGAGAGGTGTGACTGAAGCTTTCTTT. Residues: CASSILGRGVTEAFF. The full variable domain, with the rest looked up from reference TRBV19 and TRBJ1-1, is DGGITQSPKYLFRKEGQNVTLSCEQNLNHDAMYWYRQDPGQGLRLIYYSQIVNDFQKGDIAEGYSVSREKKESFPLTVTSAQKNPTAFYLCASSILGRGVTEAFFGQGTRLTVV.

The V call is TRBV30, the J call TRBJ1-2, with D possibly being TRBD1 (5 bases). Germline values: CDR1 GTSNPN, CDR2 SVGIG (reference sequence). Trimming stripped 5 bases from V and 3 bases from J, with 10 bases between. The CDR3 sequence is 12 residues long. CDR3 sequence reads: CAWAQVYYGYTF. In DNA form, the CDR3 reads TGTGCCTGGGCACAGGTGTACTATGGCTACACCTTC.

The chain joins TRBV4-1 to TRBJ1-2; TRBD1 matches 10 bases. The V gene's germline CDR1 is MGHRA and CDR2 YSYEKL. The CDR3 totals 14 residues. Germline trimming cut 9 bases from V and 4 bases from J; bases unmatched to any gene: 8. CDR3 sequence: CASGQGVVGYGYTF. In DNA form, the CDR3 reads TGCGCCAGTGGACAGGGGGTCGTTGGCTATGGCTACACCTTC.

This rearrangement joins TRBV27 to TRBJ2-3; no firm D call. Looked up from germline, CDR1 is MNHEY and CDR2 is SMNVEV (reference sequence). The V end lost 3 bases, the J end lost 1 base, and 8 bases lay between the germline ends. This CDR3 spans 14 amino acids. The DNA of the CDR3 is TGTGCCAGCAGTTTGAACAGACGCACAGATACGCAGTATTTT. Its protein is CASSLNRRTDTQYF.

The J gene is TRBJ2-2, the V gene TRBV7-3; 8 nucleotides match TRBD2. Germline CDR1 and CDR2: SGHTA and FQGTGA. With V trimmed by 5 bases and J by 7 bases, 6 bases remained unmatched. The CDR3 sequence is 14 residues long. The CDR3 spells CASSPTSDHGELFF. DNA for the CDR3: TGTGCCAGCAGCCCGACTAGCGATCACGGGGAGCTGTTTTTT.

The J gene is TRBJ2-5, the V gene TRBV9, with 13 nucleotides matching TRBD2. The V gene end was trimmed by 0 bases and the J gene end by 4 bases; junction bases not matched to a gene: 3. This CDR3 region has 16 residues. Per the germline V gene, CDR1 is SGDLS and CDR2 is YYNGEE. The CDR3: CASSVGTSGSGETQYF. The CDR3 DNA follows: TGTGCCAGCAGCGTAGGGACTAGCGGGAGTGGAGAGACCCAGTACTTC.

This clone showed up just a few times. The rearrangement joins TRBV19 to TRBJ2-7, with D possibly being TRBD1 (5 bases). This CDR3 contains 12 residues. V was cut by 10 bases and J by 3 bases, with 13 bases left in between. In germline, CDR1 is LNHDA, CDR2 SQIVND (reference sequence). The CDR3 spells CATTDTFYEQYF. The CDR3 nucleotides read TGTGCCACCACGGACACATTCTACGAGCAGTACTTC.